The sample holds one count of the clone carrying this T cell receptor (beta chain). Its antigen is as yet unknown. These data belong to a study of cytomegalovirus exposure and HLA in healthy donors. Overall study findings and caveats: Clonal expansion, a later analysis showed, was greater in HLA-associated TCR beta chains than in equally common others. Across donors, presence/absence analyses took sequencing depth to be roughly uniform. Trimming of TCR beta V- and J-genes showed a link, identified in a later analysis, to a missense DCLRE1C variant.

Vbeta (60) and Jbeta (13) primers were used in the PCR. Per the authors' pipeline: As a later analysis found, there were 60 million to 90 million unique TCR beta chains, of which roughly 11 million were shared. Produced via immunoSEQ multiplex PCR; TCRdb's table is partial and in-frame only. D and trimming come from the DNA, and the V and J calls and clone size come from that table. The sample has roughly 190,000 clones; 70% to 75% are singletons. Germline V gives CDR1 SGHTA, CDR2 FQGNSA. Trimming shortened V by 1 base and J by 3 bases, and 10 bases separated the two germline ends. The CDR3 is 14 amino acids.

The sequencing input was PBMCs. This chain uses TRBV7-2 with TRBJ2-7, with no clear D. This clonotype was sampled from a woman in her thirties in good health and CMV-seropositive. Here the CDR3 reads CASSLGQSVYEQYF. The CDR3 region has the DNA TGTGCCAGCAGCTTAGGGCAGAGCGTCTACGAGCAGTACTTC. Drawing the rest from reference TRBV7-2 and TRBJ2-7, the complete variable domain is GAGVSQSPSNKVTEKGKDVELRCDPISGHTALYWYRQSLGQGLEFLIYFQGNSAPDKSGLPSDRFSAERTGGSVSTLTIQRTQQEDSAVYLCASSLGQSVYEQYFGPGTRLTVT.